This T cell receptor beta chain was captured in a study of blood T cell repertoires in COVID-19. About the study: Italy, Spain and the United States were the sources of the convalescent and acute COVID-19 samples. The cDNA or gDNA used as material had been derived from T cells, B-cell-depleted T cells, or PBMCs.

The CDR3 is 15 residues long. Between the trimmed V and J ends, which lost 4 bases and 2 bases, there was a span of 15 bases. Germline V CDR1 and CDR2: SEHNR, FQNEAQ (reference sequence). Original processing methods: Using reference gene primer amplification, nucleated cell counts were estimated. Generated by immunoSEQ multiplex PCR, the TCRdb table keeps only in-frame clones and is missing some. From that table come the V and J calls and clone size; the DNA was used to work out D and trimming. The sample yields over 200,000 clones, about 90% seen once. Sequences were obtained from peripheral blood. This receptor was obtained from a man aged 35 to 55 with active or convalescent COVID-19. This chain connects TRBV7-9 to TRBJ2-7, with D maybe TRBD2 (5 bases). DNA of the CDR3: TGTGCCAGCAGCTCGCGGGCCGGGATGGCCTACGAGCAGTACTTC. Translated, it gives CASSSRAGMAYEQYF.